Shown below are 17 T cell receptor beta chains from a single sample sequenced in a study of naive and memory T cell subsets. Both TRBC1 and TRBC2 were covered by a beta constant-region primer of two equimolar oligonucleotides. TCRdb redid the calling of the UMI-ligation and nested PCR reads with MiXCR, one entry per CDR3 protein. The data contain 120,000 to 150,000 distinct CDR3 sequences, 17% of them singletons. Source material: naive CD4+ T cells from blood. The receptors come from a human donor in good health.

This chain uses TRBV9 with TRBJ1-4; a possible D gene is TRBD1 (6 bases). The CDR3 runs 16 residues. Germline assignment: CDR1 SGDLS and CDR2 YYNGEE. With 0 bases removed from V and 6 bases from J, the gap between germline ends came to 15 bases. CDR3 bases: TGTGCCAGCAGCGTAGGTCTTGGGGGCGCATATGAAAAACTGTTTTTT. It codes for CASSVGLGGAYEKLFF.

The chain links TRBV20-1 to TRBJ1-3, with 8 bases aligning to TRBD1. CDR3 length: 14 residues. J was trimmed by 2 bases and V by 4 bases; bases with no gene match: 4. CDR1 is DFQATT and CDR2 is SNEGSKA in the germline V gene (reference sequence). CDR3 amino acids: CSAKQGAAGNTIYF. The CDR3 DNA reads TGCAGTGCTAAGCAGGGGGCGGCTGGAAACACCATATATTTT.

The chain has TRBV19 and TRBJ2-1; no reliable D call. V was shortened by 5 bases and J by 9 bases, with 11 bases between the two germline ends. The CDR3 contains 12 residues. Germline loops: CDR1 LNHDA, CDR2 SQIVND (reference sequence). The CDR3, as DNA: TGTGCCAGTAGTTTCCTACTCGGTGAGCAGTTCTTC. As protein: CASSFLLGEQFF.

The chain employs TRBV10-3 and TRBJ2-3; 9 nucleotides match TRBD2. This CDR3 region has 16 residues. Per the germline V gene, CDR1 is ENHRY and CDR2 is SYGVKD. V lost 6 bases and J lost 1; bases outside the gene matches: 8. The CDR3 spells CAIRTSSGDGTDTQYF. The CDR3 DNA follows: TGTGCCATCAGAACCTCTAGCGGGGACGGCACAGATACGCAGTATTTT.

The chain employs TRBV10-3 and TRBJ2-1, with 9 bases aligning to TRBD2. V shed 3 bases, J shed 8 bases, and the junction held 11 bases outside the gene matches. The CDR3 consists of 16 residues. The germline CDR1 and CDR2 sequences are ENHRY and SYGVKD. The CDR3 DNA sequence: TGTGCCATCAGTGACTTCGGATTAGCGGGAGACGATGAGCAGTTCTTC. Protein sequence: CAISDFGLAGDDEQFF.

This clonotype was detected only a few times. The chain recombines TRBV29-1 with TRBJ2-2; 11 nucleotides agree with TRBD2. The CDR3 has 15 residues. Germline V lookup: CDR1 SQVTM, CDR2 ANQGSEA. The junction had 2 bases not matched to a gene; V was cut back by 5 bases and J by 0 bases. CDR3 in DNA: TGCAGCGTTCCGGGACTAGCGGCGAACACCGGGGAGCTGTTTTTT. Protein sequence: CSVPGLAANTGELFF.

This clonotype showed up just a few times. The chain has TRBV29-1 and TRBJ2-1; D remains ambiguous. This CDR3 contains 12 residues. The V and J ends lost 5 bases and 0 bases respectively, with 5 bases between them. CDR1 SQVTM and CDR2 ANQGSEA come from the germline V gene. This CDR3 reads CSVSASYNEQFF. Written as DNA, the CDR3 is TGCAGCGTTAGCGCCTCCTACAATGAGCAGTTCTTC.

This clonotype was seen a handful of times. The rearrangement uses TRBV30 and TRBJ1-2; 9 bases match TRBD1. V dropped 4 bases and J dropped 4; count of bases not matched to a gene: 4. The CDR3 has 13 amino acids. The germline V gene encodes CDR1 GTSNPN and CDR2 SVGIG (reference sequence). DNA for the CDR3: TGTGCCTGGACAACAGGGGGCACCTATGGCTACACCTTC. This gives the protein CAWTTGGTYGYTF.

This chain uses TRBV6-6 with TRBJ2-3; 11 positions agree with TRBD2. The V gene's germline CDR1 is MNHNY and CDR2 SVGAGI (reference sequence). J was trimmed by 3 bases and V by 5 bases; bases with no gene match: 4. The CDR3 loop spans 15 amino acids. The CDR3, as DNA: TGTGCCAGCAGTGTAGCGGGAGGGCCGACAGATACGCAGTATTTT. Its translation: CASSVAGGPTDTQYF.

The rearrangement uses TRBV2 and TRBJ1-1; TRBD1 might be the D (5 bases). The CDR3 runs 11 residues. The V gene lost 6 bases and the J gene lost 8 bases, with 10 bases spanning the gap. Germline CDR1 reads SNHLY; CDR2 reads FYNNEI. The CDR3 is CASSGTAEAFF. The CDR3 coding sequence is TGTGCCAGCAGCGGGACGGCAGAAGCTTTCTTT.

A few counts support this clonotype. CDR3 protein: CASRWTSGRSYNEQFF. CDR3 bases: TGCGCCAGCAGATGGACTAGCGGGAGGTCCTACAATGAGCAGTTCTTC. The chain uses TRBV5-1 and TRBJ2-1; 14 nucleotides agree with TRBD2. J gave up 1 base and V 5 bases, and 2 bases lay outside the gene matches. Germline V gene sequence: CDR1 SGHRS, CDR2 YFSETQ. The CDR3 covers 16 residues.

This clonotype came up a few times. The chain combines TRBV28 with TRBJ1-4, with TRBD1 identical over 8 bases. Germline trimming cut 2 bases from V and 2 bases from J; bases unmatched to any gene: 10. The length of the CDR3 is 18 residues. Germline CDR1 MDHEN, CDR2 SYDVKM. The CDR3 DNA is TGTGCCAGCAGTTTACTCCAGGGGGCCAGGGGTACTAATGAAAAACTGTTTTTT. It yields the protein CASSLLQGARGTNEKLFF. Combining the CDR3 with reference TRBV28 and TRBJ1-4 gives the whole variable domain DVKVTQSSRYLVKRTGEKVFLECVQDMDHENMFWYRQDPGLGLRLIYFSYDVKMKEKGDIPEGYSVSREKKERFSLILESASTNQTSMYLCASSLLQGARGTNEKLFFGSGTQLSVL.

This chain joins TRBV28 and TRBJ1-4; TRBD1 matches 10 bases. CDR1 is MDHEN, CDR2 SYDVKM, per germline. V lost 4 bases, J lost 4 bases, and 6 bases stayed unmatched. The CDR3 is 16 amino acids. This chain's CDR3 is CASSSQRTGGNEKLFF. Written as DNA, the CDR3 is TGTGCCAGCAGTTCCCAAAGGACAGGGGGTAATGAAAAACTGTTTTTT. The whole variable domain, filled in from reference TRBV28 and TRBJ1-4, reads DVKVTQSSRYLVKRTGEKVFLECVQDMDHENMFWYRQDPGLGLRLIYFSYDVKMKEKGDIPEGYSVSREKKERFSLILESASTNQTSMYLCASSSQRTGGNEKLFFGSGTQLSVL.

This chain links TRBV28 with TRBJ2-7; no clear D. Germline CDR1 is MDHEN and CDR2 is SYDVKM. This CDR3 has 16 residues. Trimming took 10 bases from V and 0 from J, leaving 22 bases between them. CDR3 coding DNA: TGTGCCACTTCGGCCCCGGCGGACCGGAGCTCCTACGAGCAGTACTTC. This translates into CATSAPADRSSYEQYF.

This clonotype was seen repeatedly, ten times or more. V and J are TRBV25-1 and TRBJ1-4; weak D call: TRBD1 (6 bases). Germline assignment: CDR1 MGHDK and CDR2 SYGVNS. The CDR3 is made up of 15 amino acids. Deletions cut 2 bases from V and 7 bases from J, with 14 bases between. In nucleotides, the CDR3 is TGTGCCAGCAGTGAACCCCTCGGACAGATTGAAAAACTGTTTTTT. Its protein product is CASSEPLGQIEKLFF. The entire variable domain, with the rest obtained from reference TRBV25-1 and TRBJ1-4, is as follows: EADIYQTPRYLVIGTGKKITLECSQTMGHDKMYWYQQDPGMELHLIHYSYGVNSTEKGDLSSESTVSRIRTEHFPLTLESARPSHTSQYLCASSEPLGQIEKLFFGSGTQLSVL.

The V call is TRBV30, the J call TRBJ1-5; D is possibly TRBD1 (6 bases). Germline V gives CDR1 GTSNPN, CDR2 SVGIG (reference sequence). This CDR3 region has 13 residues. Deletions cut 1 base from V and 4 bases from J, with 8 bases between. Written as DNA, the CDR3 is TGTGCCTGGAGTGCGAGGGGGAATCAGCCCCAGCATTTT. Residues: CAWSARGNQPQHF.

The table lists this clonotype with a few counts. The rearrangement joins TRBV5-4 to TRBJ2-1; 11 nucleotides line up with TRBD2. Germline V gene data show CDR1 as SGHNT and CDR2 as YYREEE (reference sequence). The CDR3 loop spans 15 amino acids. J gave up 1 base and V 4 bases, and 1 base lay outside the gene matches. In DNA form, the CDR3 reads TGTGCCAGCAGCCCTAGCGGGAGGTCCTACAATGAGCAGTTCTTC. Translated, it gives CASSPSGRSYNEQFF.